The 21 T cell receptor beta chains presented below share a single source sample, sequenced in a study of blood T cell repertoires in COVID-19. Some clones are missing from TCRdb's copy, which holds only in-frame ones; the method was immunoSEQ multiplex PCR. The data hold tens of thousands of clones, with 85% observed a single time. Sequenced sample: peripheral blood. Source of these receptors: a man between 45 and 60 years old with acute or convalescent COVID-19.

V gene TRBV6-2 or TRBV6-3 combines with J gene TRBJ1-5, with 7 bases fitting TRBD1. V dropped 4 bases and J dropped 7; count of bases not matched to a gene: 4. The CDR3 consists of 13 residues. Germline CDR1 MNHEY, CDR2 SVGEGT. Here the CDR3 reads CASSSTGVQPQHF. The CDR3 DNA reads TGTGCCAGCAGTTCTACAGGGGTCCAGCCCCAGCATTTT.

The chain links TRBV4-1 to TRBJ2-7, with 8 positions matching TRBD2. The V segment lost 4 bases and the J segment 0 bases; nucleotides outside the gene matches: 5. The CDR3 contains 15 residues. The germline CDR1 and CDR2 sequences are MGHRA and YSYEKL. The CDR3 here is CASSRVAGPSYEQYF. The DNA of the CDR3 is TGCGCCAGCAGCCGGGTAGCGGGACCCTCCTACGAGCAGTACTTC.

This sequence joins TRBV29-1 and TRBJ2-3; 11 bases are a match to TRBD2. Germline lookup yields CDR1 SQVTM and CDR2 ANQGSEA. The V gene end was trimmed by 8 bases and the J gene end by 1 base; junction bases not matched to a gene: 5. There are 14 residues in the CDR3. CDR3 DNA sequence: TGCAGCTCCTCGACTAGCGGGGGCACAGATACGCAGTATTTT. Protein sequence: CSSSTSGGTDTQYF.

The chain is built from TRBV19 and TRBJ1-5, with a tentative D call TRBD1 (5 bases). V lost 5 bases, J lost 4 bases, and 15 bases lay in between. CDR3 length equals 15 residues. Germline V gene data show CDR1 as LNHDA and CDR2 as SQIVND (reference sequence). DNA for the CDR3: TGTGCCAGTAGTTTAACTCCAGGGTCTAATCAGCCCCAGCATTTT. Translated: CASSLTPGSNQPQHF. Full variable domain (rest looked up from reference TRBV19 and TRBJ1-5): DGGITQSPKYLFRKEGQNVTLSCEQNLNHDAMYWYRQDPGQGLRLIYYSQIVNDFQKGDIAEGYSVSREKKESFPLTVTSAQKNPTAFYLCASSLTPGSNQPQHFGDGTRLSIL.

The CDR3 DNA reads TGTGCCAGCAGGAAGGCTCGGGGACTCTACGAGCAGTACTTC. Protein product: CASRKARGLYEQYF. The chain links TRBV27 to TRBJ2-7; D possibly corresponds to TRBD2 (6 bases). Trimming pared 6 bases from V and 3 bases from J, leaving 15 bases between. In germline, CDR1 is MNHEY, CDR2 SMNVEV (reference sequence). This CDR3 contains 14 residues.

V is TRBV7-9 and J is TRBJ1-1; TRBD1 is a possible D gene (5 bases). The length of the CDR3 is 15 residues. V was clipped by 2 bases and J by 1 base, with 11 bases between them. Per germline, CDR1 SEHNR and CDR2 FQNEAQ (reference sequence). The chain's CDR3 is CASSLIRGRNTEAFF. The CDR3 nucleotides are TGTGCCAGCAGCTTAATTCGGGGGAGGAACACTGAAGCTTTCTTT.

The V call is TRBV4-1, the J call TRBJ2-5, with 8 bases identical to TRBD1. CDR3 length: 13 amino acids. V dropped 5 bases and J dropped 3; count of bases not matched to a gene: 2. Germline CDR1 reads MGHRA; CDR2 reads YSYEKL. The CDR3 protein is CASSLGQEETQYF. CDR3 nucleotides: TGCGCCAGCAGCTTGGGACAGGAAGAGACCCAGTACTTC.

V usage is TRBV19 and J usage is TRBJ2-1, with a weak D call TRBD2 (6 bases). Germline CDR1 is LNHDA and CDR2 is SQIVND (reference sequence). The CDR3 covers 17 residues. Trimming removed 3 bases at V and 0 bases at J, with 15 bases between. In DNA, the CDR3 is TGTGCCAGTAGTATTAGCGGCGGGGCGAGCTCCTACAATGAGCAGTTCTTC. This encodes CASSISGGASSYNEQFF. Looking up the rest from reference TRBV19 and TRBJ2-1 gives the full variable domain: DGGITQSPKYLFRKEGQNVTLSCEQNLNHDAMYWYRQDPGQGLRLIYYSQIVNDFQKGDIAEGYSVSREKKESFPLTVTSAQKNPTAFYLCASSISGGASSYNEQFFGPGTRLTVL.

This chain links TRBV28 with TRBJ2-3, with 11 bases that match TRBD2. Germline-derived CDR1 and CDR2 are MDHEN and SYDVKM. The ends lost 4 bases at V and 5 bases at J; junction bases unmatched: 8. This CDR3 has 16 residues. The CDR3 here is CASSYGLAGPGDTQYF. The CDR3 DNA reads as TGTGCCAGCAGTTATGGACTAGCGGGCCCTGGAGATACGCAGTATTTT.

V gene TRBV6-2 or TRBV6-3 combines with J gene TRBJ2-6; tentative D call: TRBD1 (6 bases). Trimming shortened V by 5 bases and J by 0 bases, and 17 bases separated the two germline ends. From germline, CDR1 is MNHEY and CDR2 SVGEGT. CDR3 length: 18 amino acids. This chain's CDR3 is CASSPWGQGSSGANVLTF. The CDR3 DNA reads TGTGCCAGCAGTCCCTGGGGGCAGGGTAGCTCTGGGGCCAACGTCCTGACTTTC.

The CDR3 DNA reads as TGTGCCAGCAGCCGAGGTACAGGGGAGCACACCTTC. Translation: CASSRGTGEHTF. The chain has TRBV3-1 (or the pseudogene TRBV3-2) and TRBJ1-2; 7 nucleotides line up with TRBD1. The CDR3 length is 12 residues. Germline assignment: CDR1 LGHDT and CDR2 YNNKEL (reference sequence). Trimming cost V 4 bases and J 12 bases; bases outside gene matches: 8.

The V and J genes are TRBV6-6 and TRBJ2-3, with D possibly TRBD2 on 6 matching bases. The germline V gene encodes CDR1 MNHNY and CDR2 SVGAGI (reference sequence). V was shortened by 5 bases and J by 1 base, with 7 bases between the two germline ends. The CDR3 sequence is 13 residues long. CDR3 residues: CASSPGGTDTQYF. The CDR3 region has the DNA TGTGCCAGCAGTCCGGGGGGCACAGATACGCAGTATTTT.

Remarks on this clone: Relative to the germline gene, one junction end is altered; a read error may explain this. This chain uses TRBV19 with TRBJ2-3, with D possibly matching TRBD2 (5 bases). CDR3 length equals 15 residues. Germline loops: CDR1 LNHDA, CDR2 SQIVND (reference sequence). The CDR3 DNA reads as TGTGCCAGTAGCCTAGGAGTAGCTAGCATAGATACGCAGTATTTT. As protein: CASSLGVASIDTQYF.

The chain recombines TRBV7-7 with TRBJ2-1; D is perhaps TRBD2 (7 bases). The CDR3 has 15 amino acids. V shed 0 bases and J shed 4 bases, with 10 bases lying between them. Germline CDR1 and CDR2: SSHAT and FNYEAQ (reference sequence). The CDR3 protein is CASSLAGGLYNEQFF. The CDR3, as DNA: TGTGCCAGCAGCTTAGCGGGGGGGCTGTACAATGAGCAGTTCTTC.

The V call is TRBV6-5, the J call TRBJ2-5; 8 bases fit TRBD2. CDR3 size: 15 residues. V shed 0 bases and J 5 bases; nucleotides not matched to a gene: 5. CDR1 and CDR2 from the germline V gene are MNHEY and SVGAGI. For the CDR3, the DNA is TGTGCCAGCAGTTACTCTCTAACGGGGGGGGAGACCCAGTACTTC. Translating it yields CASSYSLTGGETQYF.

This chain uses TRBV4-3 with TRBJ1-5; TRBD1 matches at 7 bases. The CDR3 totals 15 residues. V lost 0 bases, J lost 7 bases, and 6 bases stayed unmatched. CDR1 is LGHNA, CDR2 YSLEER, per germline. Here the CDR3 reads CASSQERGGGQPQHF. DNA for the CDR3: TGCGCCAGCAGCCAAGAAAGAGGGGGCGGCCAGCCCCAGCATTTT.

This clone was observed a handful of times. The chain links TRBV6-2 or TRBV6-3 to TRBJ1-1; 10 bases line up with TRBD1. The V gene end was trimmed by 0 bases and the J gene end by 4 bases; junction bases not matched to a gene: 2. This CDR3 spans 15 amino acids. The germline V gene has CDR1 MNHEY and CDR2 SVGEGT. The CDR3 is CASSYSGQGTTEAFF. The CDR3 DNA reads TGTGCCAGCAGTTACTCGGGACAGGGGACCACTGAAGCTTTCTTT.

This chain connects TRBV9 to TRBJ2-7; 9 bases map to TRBD2. The CDR3 has 16 amino acids. The germline gives CDR1 SGDLS, CDR2 YYNGEE. V lost 3 bases to trimming and J lost 3 bases; unmatched junction nucleotides: 10. The CDR3 bases are TGTGCCAGCAGCGATCTTACCGGGACTAGCATCTACGAGCAGTACTTC. Translation: CASSDLTGTSIYEQYF.

The CDR3 DNA follows: TGCGCCAGCAGCCAGGGCGGGGGAGGATACACTGAAGCTTTCTTT. It specifies CASSQGGGGYTEAFF. The gene calls are TRBV4-1 and TRBJ1-1, with D perhaps matching TRBD1 (5 bases). Germline lookup yields CDR1 MGHRA and CDR2 YSYEKL. Trimming stripped 3 bases from V and 3 bases from J, with 14 bases between. CDR3 length: 15 amino acids.

The chain links TRBV11-1 to TRBJ2-5; 11 bases are shared with TRBD2. Germline assignment: CDR1 SGHAT and CDR2 FQDESV (reference sequence). The CDR3 loop spans 16 amino acids. V was clipped by 5 bases and J by 5 bases; unmatched bases: 10. In DNA form, the CDR3 reads TGTGCCAGCAGCCCAGAGCCTAGCGGGGGGAGCGAGACCCAGTACTTC. Translation: CASSPEPSGGSETQYF.

The chain links TRBV18 to TRBJ2-5; maybe TRBD2 (6 bases). CDR3 size: 13 residues. The V end was cut by 3 bases, the J end by 5 bases, with 10 bases between. Germline CDR1 and CDR2: KGHSH and LQKENI. CDR3 in amino acids: CASSPPGRETQYF. CDR3 nucleotides: TGTGCCAGCTCACCCCCAGGGAGGGAGACCCAGTACTTC.